This entry describes one T cell receptor (beta chain). Its matching antigen is unknown. The record originates from a study of CD8 T cells in Susac syndrome. Study-wide results and caveats: The study recognized that its TCR sequencing and HLA analysis covered a relatively small number of individuals.

CDR3 length: 14 amino acids. The ends were cut back, 6 bases at V and 1 base at J, with 12 bases in the middle. CDR1 SEHNR and CDR2 FQNEAQ come from the germline V gene (reference sequence). Random hexamers were used to reverse transcribe about 0.5 to 1 ug of RNA. Multiplex PCR with immunoSEQ amplified the TCR beta CDR3 across 54 Vbeta and 13 Jbeta. Each CDR3 protein gets one entry after TCRdb re-called the immunoSEQ multiplex PCR reads with MiXCR. The profile shows approximately 120,000 distinct CDR3 sequences, roughly 95% of them singletons. Both CD4+ and CD8+ T cells were negatively isolated, and TEMRA cells underwent FACS enrichment.

Material: CD4+ T cells from PBMCs. The TCR comes from a human donor in good health. The chain has TRBV7-9 and TRBJ1-1; weak D call: TRBD1 (5 bases). The CDR3 protein is CASSTLRENTEAFF. DNA for the CDR3: TGTGCCAGCAGTACCCTCAGGGAGAACACTGAAGCTTTCTTT.